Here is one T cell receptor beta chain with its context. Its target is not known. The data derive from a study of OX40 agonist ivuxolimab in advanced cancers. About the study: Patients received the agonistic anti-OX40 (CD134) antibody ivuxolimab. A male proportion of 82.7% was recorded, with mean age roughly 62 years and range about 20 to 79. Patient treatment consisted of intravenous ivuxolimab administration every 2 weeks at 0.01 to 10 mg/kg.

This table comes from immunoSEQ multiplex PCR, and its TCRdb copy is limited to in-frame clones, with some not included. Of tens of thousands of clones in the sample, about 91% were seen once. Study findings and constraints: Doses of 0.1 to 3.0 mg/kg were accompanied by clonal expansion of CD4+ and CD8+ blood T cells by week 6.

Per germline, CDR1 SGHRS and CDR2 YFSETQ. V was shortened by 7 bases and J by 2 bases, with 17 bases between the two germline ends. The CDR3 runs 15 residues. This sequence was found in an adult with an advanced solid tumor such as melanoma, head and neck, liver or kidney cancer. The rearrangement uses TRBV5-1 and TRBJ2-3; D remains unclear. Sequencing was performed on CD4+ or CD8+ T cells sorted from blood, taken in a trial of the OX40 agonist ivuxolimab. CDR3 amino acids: CASSSQAAFTDTQYF. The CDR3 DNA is TGCGCCAGCTCCTCCCAGGCAGCCTTCACAGATACGCAGTATTTT.